Following are 3 T cell receptor beta chains from one sample sequenced in a study of T cells after yellow fever vaccination. A single record per CDR3 protein comes from TCRdb applying MiXCR to the 5' RACE reads. The table records 60,000 to 85,000 distinct CDR3 sequences, more than 5.5% of them present only once. Here the sequenced sample was CD8+ T cells sorted from PBMCs, taken about 5 days after the first yellow fever vaccination. These receptors came from a man aged 18 to 29 who received the YFV17D yellow fever vaccine.

This clonotype turned up a few times. The rearrangement uses TRBV30 and TRBJ1-3; D remains ambiguous. Trimming took off 2 bases at V and 0 bases at J, with 8 bases between the two ends. The germline V gene encodes CDR1 GTSNPN and CDR2 SVGIG (reference sequence). CDR3 length equals 14 residues. The DNA of the CDR3 is TGTGCCTGGAGTCCCTTTCACTCTGGAAACACCATATATTTT. Protein product: CAWSPFHSGNTIYF.

The chain recombines TRBV5-1 with TRBJ2-7, with TRBD1 matching over 8 bases. The CDR3 totals 17 residues. Germline V gene sequence: CDR1 SGHRS, CDR2 YFSETQ. The trim removed 7 bases at V and 5 bases at J, leaving 20 bases unmatched. The CDR3 region has the DNA TGCGCCAGCGCCCGTCCCGGGACAGGAGCTTCAAGCAACGAGCAGTACTTC. It codes for CASARPGTGASSNEQYF.

This clonotype was seen only a few times. The chain links TRBV4-1 to TRBJ1-1; unclear D gene. Trimming left V 1 base short and J 0 bases short, with 12 bases between. The germline gives CDR1 MGHRA, CDR2 YSYEKL. The CDR3 length is 16 residues. CDR3 region: CASSQGTGTLNTEAFF. CDR3 DNA sequence: TGCGCCAGCAGCCAAGGAACCGGTACCTTGAACACTGAAGCTTTCTTT.